This T cell receptor beta chain emerged from a study of blood T cell repertoires in COVID-19. Across the whole study: Donors in the United States, Italy and Spain gave samples during acute or convalescent COVID-19. Sources were T cells, B-cell-depleted T cells, or PBMCs; the material itself was cDNA or gDNA.

Original analysis: For nucleated cells, counts were estimated from reference gene primer amplification. Only in-frame clones appear in the TCRdb table, and some are missing; sequencing was by immunoSEQ multiplex PCR. D and trimming come from the DNA, and the V and J calls and clone size come from that table. The sample includes 23,000 or so clones, roughly 90% seen only once; the top ten take approximately 30%. The germline gives CDR1 LNHNV, CDR2 YYDKDF (reference sequence). The germline V and J ends were trimmed by 7 bases and 6 bases, with 16 bases remaining between them. The CDR3 runs to 14 residues.

This rearrangement joins TRBV15 to TRBJ1-3; possibly TRBD1 for D (5 bases). The material sequenced was peripheral blood. The TCR was taken from a woman aged 70-85 years with active COVID-19. The CDR3 reads CATTMSSGANTIYF. DNA of the CDR3: TGTGCCACCACCATGTCGAGTGGGGCAAACACCATATATTTT.